This T cell receptor beta chain was recovered during a study of Ad26.COV2.S vaccination and SARS-CoV-2 variants (dated by TCRdb to the early 2020s). Study-level background: Vaccine-arm donors came from COV1001, a multicentre, randomized, double-blind, placebo-controlled phase I-IIa trial of Ad26.COV2.S in healthy adults. Ad26.COV2.S was given intramuscularly at 5x10^10 or 1x10^11 viral particles, as a single shot or as two shots 56 days apart. Sequencing of the TCRbeta repertoire served to evaluate the specificity and breadth of SARS-CoV-2-reactive T cell receptors following Ad26.COV2.S vaccination. The TCR-sequenced set comprised approximately 32 samples: around 20 Ad26.COV2.S vaccine recipients, 5 placebo recipients and 8 SARS-CoV-2 convalescent individuals. Trial participants were randomized into five groups of five: low-dose or high-dose Ad26.COV2.S given once or twice, or placebo on both occasions. Blinding of investigators to trial group allocation was maintained during experiments and outcome assessment. The investigation overall reported the following: The study lacked the statistical power to compare responses across vaccine doses or regimens. Vaccine and placebo recipients had comparable non-spike TCR breadth, which fits with the vaccine containing only spike. According to the authors, total T cell responses may have been underestimated by the TCR breadth and depth analyses. Compared with placebo recipients, Ad26.COV2.S recipients showed higher spike-specific TCR breadth (P = 0.0014). After vaccination, spike-specific CD8+ and CD4+ T cell responses were reported to show substantial breadth.

The label giving this sample's treatment or condition can be read as: 15 to 20 received Ad26.COV2.S at low or high dose, single or two shots; about 5 received placebo; per-sample allocation not given. Repertoires of vaccine and placebo recipients were sequenced from samples taken on day 63 after the first injection. Between 29 July and 7 August 2020, Cohort 1b enrolled some 25 adults aged 18-55 years at one site in Boston, USA. As a vaccine, Ad26.COV2.S was a replication-incompetent adenovirus type 26 vector that expressed a prefusion-stabilized SARS-CoV-2 spike protein derived from the original Wuhan strain. Concerning this clone: Its cognate antigen has yet to be identified. No per-base quality is available; no much larger clone lies one base away.

The V and J ends are trimmed by 6 bases and 5 bases, leaving 17 bases between them. Reading from cysteine to phenylalanine, the CDR3 counts 14 amino acids. Just the 42-base CDR3 DNA is kept, in frame starting at base 1. Per the germline V gene, SGHDT is the CDR1 and YYEEEE is the CDR2. TCRbeta CDR3 regions were sequenced with the immunoSEQ Assay. After extraction, genomic DNA underwent amplification by bias-controlled multiplex PCR, followed by high-throughput sequencing. Regarding the original processing steps: Collapsing and filtering of sequences were performed to quantify the absolute abundance of each unique TCRbeta CDR3 region. T cell fraction was estimated by normalizing TCRbeta template counts to usable DNA, which was measured by amplifying reference genes present in all nucleated cells. Repertoire TCRs were annotated as SARS-CoV-2-specific by exact matching of V gene, CDR3 amino acid sequence and J gene to a known reactive TCR set. MIRA supplied the reference SARS-CoV-2 TCR set, which was filtered for enrichment in COVID-19-positive ImmuneCODE repertoires so that public or cross-reactive TCRs were removed. Using the MIRA antigens, annotated TCRs were further analysed by specific ORF or by position within an ORF. Breadth was defined as the number of annotated unique rearrangements divided by the total number of unique productive rearrangements, and depth was defined as the summed frequency of the annotated unique rearrangements. Two-sided Wilcoxon rank-sum tests were used to compare TCR breadth between groups. Entries here come from immuneACCESS through TCRdb and include only in-frame sequences with V and J called. Some clones fail to appear in such tables; in the studies checked, an unresolved V gene covers under half of the shortfall, and the cause of the remainder is unknown. V and J calls and clone size are given by that table; D and trimming were obtained from the DNA. The sample yields 300,000 to 400,000 clones; about nine tenths were counted once. The ten biggest clones cover around 3.6% of the sample.

The source material was peripheral blood, sampled in a trial of Ad26.COV2.S vaccine versus placebo. This clonotype was obtained from a person between 18 and 59 years old who received the Ad26.COV2.S COVID-19 vaccine or a placebo. The V and J segments used are TRBV5-6 and TRBJ1-2; the D gene is possibly TRBD1, with 5 bases matching. The base sequence is TGTGCCAGCACGCAAGGGAGGGGTGGGTATGGCTACACCTTC. Its coded protein is CASTQGRGGYGYTF.